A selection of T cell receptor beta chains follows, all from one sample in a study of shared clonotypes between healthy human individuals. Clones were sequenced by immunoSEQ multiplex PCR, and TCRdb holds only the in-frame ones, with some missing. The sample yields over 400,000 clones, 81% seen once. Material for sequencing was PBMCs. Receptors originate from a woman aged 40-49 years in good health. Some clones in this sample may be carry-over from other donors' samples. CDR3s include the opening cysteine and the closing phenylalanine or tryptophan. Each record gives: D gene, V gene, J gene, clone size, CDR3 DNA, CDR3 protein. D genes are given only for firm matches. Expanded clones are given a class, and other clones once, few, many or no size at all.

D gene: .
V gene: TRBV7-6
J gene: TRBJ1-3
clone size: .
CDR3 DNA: TGTGCCAGCAGCACTGGACGAAGCTCTGGAAACACCATATATTTT
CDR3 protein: CASSTGRSSGNTIYF

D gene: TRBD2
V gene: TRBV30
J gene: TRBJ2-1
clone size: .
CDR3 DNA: TGTGCCTGGGCGGGGGGCTACAATGAGCAGTTCTTC
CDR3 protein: CAWAGGYNEQFF

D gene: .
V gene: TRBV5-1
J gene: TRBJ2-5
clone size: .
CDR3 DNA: TGCGCCAGCAGTGGACACCCCCAAGAGACCCAGTACTTC
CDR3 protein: CASSGHPQETQYF

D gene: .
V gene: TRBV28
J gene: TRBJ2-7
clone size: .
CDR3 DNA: TGTGCCAGCAGGAAACCGGGACATACGGAGCAGTACTTC
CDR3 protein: CASRKPGHTEQYF

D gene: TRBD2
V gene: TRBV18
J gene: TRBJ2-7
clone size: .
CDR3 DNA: TGTGCCAGCTCACTCACCGGGACTAGCTCCTACGAGCAGTACTTC
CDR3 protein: CASSLTGTSSYEQYF

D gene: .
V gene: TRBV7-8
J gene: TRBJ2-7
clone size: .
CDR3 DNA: TGCGCCGGCAGTTTCCTCCGCTACTCACCCTACGAGCAGTACTTC
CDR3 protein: CAGSFLRYSPYEQYF

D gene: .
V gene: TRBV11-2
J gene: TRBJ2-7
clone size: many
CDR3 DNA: TGTGCCAGCAGTCAAACCCCCCCCTACTACGAGCAGTACTTC
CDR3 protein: CASSQTPPYYEQYF

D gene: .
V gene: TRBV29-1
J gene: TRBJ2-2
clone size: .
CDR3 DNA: TGCAGCGTTGCTGATAGTGGGTACAGCGCCGGGGAGCTGTTTTTT
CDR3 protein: CSVADSGYSAGELFF

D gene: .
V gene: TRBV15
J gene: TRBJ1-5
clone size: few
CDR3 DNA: TGTGCCACCAGCAGAGACCGGAGAGGAAATCAGCCCCAGCATTTT
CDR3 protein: CATSRDRRGNQPQHF

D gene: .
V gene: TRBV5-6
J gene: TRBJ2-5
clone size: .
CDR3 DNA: TGTGCCAGCAGCTTGGATATTAGCGTGCCCGAGACCCAGTACTTC
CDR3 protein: CASSLDISVPETQYF

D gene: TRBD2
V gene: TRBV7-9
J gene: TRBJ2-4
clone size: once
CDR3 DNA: TGTGCCAGCAGCCCCCGGGGACTATCAGCCAAAAACATTCAGTACTTC
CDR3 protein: CASSPRGLSAKNIQYF

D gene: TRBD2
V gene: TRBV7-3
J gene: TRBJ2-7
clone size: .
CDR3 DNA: TGTGCCAGCAGCCCGGGGGGACTAGCGGGTATCGAGCAGTACTTC
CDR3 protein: CASSPGGLAGIEQYF

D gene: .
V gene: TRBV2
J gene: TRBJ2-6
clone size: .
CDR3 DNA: TGTGCCAGCAGTGAAGAGCACTCTGGGGCCAACGTCCTGACTTTC
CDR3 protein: CASSEEHSGANVLTF

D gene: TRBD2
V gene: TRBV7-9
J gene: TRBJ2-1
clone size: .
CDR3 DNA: TGTGCCAGCAGCCGGGCCGGGACTAGCGGGAGGAGTGAGCAGTTCTTC
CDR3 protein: CASSRAGTSGRSEQFF

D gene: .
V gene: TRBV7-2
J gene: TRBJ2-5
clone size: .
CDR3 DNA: TGTGCCAGCAGGCTTGGAGTCGAGACCCAGTACTTC
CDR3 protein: CASRLGVETQYF

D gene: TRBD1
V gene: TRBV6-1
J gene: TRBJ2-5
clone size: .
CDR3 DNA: TGTGCCAGCAAGTCCCGGGACAGGAACTTAGAGACCCAGTACTTC
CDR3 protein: CASKSRDRNLETQYF

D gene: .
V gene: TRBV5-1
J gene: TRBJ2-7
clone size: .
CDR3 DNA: TGCGCCAGCAGCGAACAGGGTGGCGAGCAGTACTTC
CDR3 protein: CASSEQGGEQYF

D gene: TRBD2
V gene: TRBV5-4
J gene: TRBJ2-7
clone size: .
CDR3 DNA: TGTGCCAGCAGCGGGGGGACTAGCGGGAGGTTCGAGCAGTACTTC
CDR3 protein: CASSGGTSGRFEQYF

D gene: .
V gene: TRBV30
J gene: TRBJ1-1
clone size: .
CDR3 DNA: TGTGCCTGGAGTGTAGGGCAGGGACATTTCAGCACTGAAGCTTTCTTT
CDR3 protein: CAWSVGQGHFSTEAFF

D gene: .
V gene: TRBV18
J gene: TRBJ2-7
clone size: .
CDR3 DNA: TGTGCCAGCTCACCAAAAGTAGGGAACGACTACGAGCAGTACTTC
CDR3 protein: CASSPKVGNDYEQYF

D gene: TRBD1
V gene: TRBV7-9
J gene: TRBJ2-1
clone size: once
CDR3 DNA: TGTGCCAGCAGCTTAGAATGGACAGGGGGCAATGAGCAGTTCTTC
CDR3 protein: CASSLEWTGGNEQFF

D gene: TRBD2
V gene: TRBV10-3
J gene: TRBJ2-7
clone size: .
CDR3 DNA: TGTGCCATCATGGGGACTAGCAGAGGCGAGCAGTACTTC
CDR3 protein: CAIMGTSRGEQYF

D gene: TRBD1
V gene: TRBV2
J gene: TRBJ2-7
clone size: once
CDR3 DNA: TGTGCCAGCGACCTGACAGGGTCAAGCTCCTACGAGCAGTACTTC
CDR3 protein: CASDLTGSSSYEQYF

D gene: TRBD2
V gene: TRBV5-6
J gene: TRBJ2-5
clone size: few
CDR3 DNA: TGTGCCAGCAGCATACTAGCGACCAAAGAGACCCAGTACTTC
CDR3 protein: CASSILATKETQYF

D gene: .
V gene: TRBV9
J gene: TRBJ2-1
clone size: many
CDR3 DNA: TGTGCCAGCAGCGTAACTGCAGGCTCCTACAATGAGCAGTTCTTC
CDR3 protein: CASSVTAGSYNEQFF

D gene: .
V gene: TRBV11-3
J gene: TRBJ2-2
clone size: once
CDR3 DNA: TGTGCCAGCAGCTTAGGCGGCACGAACACCGGGGAGCTGTTTTTT
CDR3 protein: CASSLGGTNTGELFF

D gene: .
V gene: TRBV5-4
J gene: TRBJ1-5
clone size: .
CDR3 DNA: TGTGCCAGCAGCTTGGATGGCAATCAGCCCCAGCATTTT
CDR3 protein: CASSLDGNQPQHF

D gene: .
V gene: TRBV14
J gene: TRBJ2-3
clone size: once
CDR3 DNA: TGTGCCAGCAGCTACGCAGGGGTCACAGATACGCAGTATTTT
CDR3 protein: CASSYAGVTDTQYF

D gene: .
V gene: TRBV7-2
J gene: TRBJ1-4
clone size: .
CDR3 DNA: TGTGCCAGCAGCTTAGTGGAAGAAAAACTGTTTTTT
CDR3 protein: CASSLVEEKLFF

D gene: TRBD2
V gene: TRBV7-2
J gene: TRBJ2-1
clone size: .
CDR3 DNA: TGTGCCAGCAGCTTAGATGCGCGGGAGTGGAATGAGCAGTTCTTC
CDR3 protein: CASSLDAREWNEQFF

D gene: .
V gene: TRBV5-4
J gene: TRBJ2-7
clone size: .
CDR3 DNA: TGTGCCAGCAGCTTGCCCACAGGGTTGGGGTCCCGCTACGAGCAGTACTTC
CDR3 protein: CASSLPTGLGSRYEQYF

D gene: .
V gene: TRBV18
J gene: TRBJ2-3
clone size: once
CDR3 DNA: TGTGCCAGCTCACCCCTACCCGAATCCGGCACAGATACGCAGTATTTT
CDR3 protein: CASSPLPESGTDTQYF

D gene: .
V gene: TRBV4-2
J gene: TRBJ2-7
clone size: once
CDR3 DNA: TGTGCCAGCAGCCAAGAATCGAGAGAGCAGTACTTC
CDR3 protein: CASSQESREQYF

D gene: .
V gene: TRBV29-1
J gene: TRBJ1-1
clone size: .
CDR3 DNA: TGCAGCGCCTCCTTAGGTAGAGAAGCTTTCTTT
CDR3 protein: CSASLGREAFF

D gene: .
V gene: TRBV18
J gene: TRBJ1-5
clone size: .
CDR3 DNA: TGTGCCAGCTCACCACCGGGAGGCAATCAGCCCCAGCATTTT
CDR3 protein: CASSPPGGNQPQHF

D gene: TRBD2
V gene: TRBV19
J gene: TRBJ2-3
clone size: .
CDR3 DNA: TGTGCCAGTAGTTCCCTAGCGGGAGGGCCGACAGATACGCAGTATTTT
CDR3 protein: CASSSLAGGPTDTQYF

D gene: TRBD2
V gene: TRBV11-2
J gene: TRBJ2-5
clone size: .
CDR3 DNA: TGTGCCAGCAGCTTAGTACTAGCGGGCTATGAGACCCAGTACTTC
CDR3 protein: CASSLVLAGYETQYF

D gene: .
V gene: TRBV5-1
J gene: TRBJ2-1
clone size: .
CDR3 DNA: TGCGCCAGCAAGAACGGATCTTACAATGAGCAGTTCTTC
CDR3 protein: CASKNGSYNEQFF

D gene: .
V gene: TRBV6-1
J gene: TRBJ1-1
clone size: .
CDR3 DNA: TGTGCCAGCATGGCAGGGGTTTACGGCACTGAAGCTTTCTTT
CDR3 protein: CASMAGVYGTEAFF

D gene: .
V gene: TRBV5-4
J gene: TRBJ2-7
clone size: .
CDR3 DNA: TGTGCCAGCAGCGCGAGCTCCTACGAGCAGTACTTC
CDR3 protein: CASSASSYEQYF

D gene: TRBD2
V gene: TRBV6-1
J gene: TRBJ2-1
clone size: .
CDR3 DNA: TGTGCCAGCAGTGAAGCTTTGAGGACTAGCGGGAGCAGTGAGCAGTTCTTC
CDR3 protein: CASSEALRTSGSSEQFF

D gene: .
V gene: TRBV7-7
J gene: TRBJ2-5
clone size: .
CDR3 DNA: TGTGCTAGCAGCTTAGCGGGGACAGAACAAGAGACCCAGTACTTC
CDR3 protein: CASSLAGTEQETQYF

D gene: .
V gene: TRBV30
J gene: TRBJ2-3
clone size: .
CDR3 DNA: TGTGCCTGGAGTGTACGAGCGGGCGGAACGCAGTATTTT
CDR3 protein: CAWSVRAGGTQYF

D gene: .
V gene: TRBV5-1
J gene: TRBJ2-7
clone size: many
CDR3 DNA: TGCGCCAGCAGGTTTACTTACAGGGCCTACGAGCAGTACTTC
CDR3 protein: CASRFTYRAYEQYF

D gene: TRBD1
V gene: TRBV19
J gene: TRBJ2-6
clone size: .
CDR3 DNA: TGTGCCAGTAGAAGACAGGGTTCCGGGGCCAACGTCCTGACTTTC
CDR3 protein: CASRRQGSGANVLTF

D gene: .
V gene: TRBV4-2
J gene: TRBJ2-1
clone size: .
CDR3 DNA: TGTGCCAGCAGCCACCCAATCGAGGGGGCCTACAATGAGCAGTTCTTC
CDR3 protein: CASSHPIEGAYNEQFF